This section outlines one T cell receptor beta chain sequence together with its context. Its antigen specificity is not known. Base qualities are not provided; no much larger clone lies one nucleotide away. This entry belongs to a study of blood T cell repertoires in COVID-19 (dated by TCRdb to the early 2020s). In the study overall: The collaborator samples originated in the United States, Italy and Spain and spanned the acute and convalescent phases of COVID-19. The sample metadata nearly always contained a de-identified subject ID, COVID-19 status, age in years and sex. Samples were obtained from the ongoing ImmuneRACE study (first 160 participants) and from about 1,300 subjects provided by 6 global collaborators. Deeply sampled blood TCRbeta repertoires from subjects exposed to, actively infected with, or recovered from COVID-19 were included in the dataset. The material from the prospective study consisted of cDNA or gDNA derived from T cells, B-cell-depleted T cells, or PBMCs. The repertoires were released in a freely available public database meant as a resource for research on the immune response to SARS-CoV-2. HLA class I and class II types, where available, came from metadata supplied by the sample provider rather than from assay-based typing. Study-wide findings and limitations: The quantity of clinical and demographic metadata differed by source and by participant and was supplied without curation.

The germline V gene (reference sequence) provides CDR1 LGHDT and CDR2 YNNKEL. Between the V and J ends, shortened by 3 bases and 5 bases respectively, the junction contains 10 bases. Inclusive of the bounding cysteine and phenylalanine, the CDR3 is 13 residues long. Just the 39-base CDR3 DNA is kept, in frame starting at base 1. In the prospective study, participants were about 18 to 89 years old, resided in 20 to 30 geographic areas of the United States, and were enrolled through a virtual design. In the prospective study, cohorts were assigned on the basis of participant-reported clinical history obtained from a screening survey and a study questionnaire. Each participant in the prospective study had whole blood, serum and a nasopharyngeal or oropharyngeal swab collected by mobile phlebotomists. Participants in the prospective study had the option to provide additional blood draws and questionnaires over a roughly two-month period. Blood samples from the prospective study were shipped frozen or at room temperature prior to DNA extraction.

The immunoSEQ Assay, a bias-controlled multiplex PCR, was used to amplify TCRbeta CDR3 regions from genomic DNA. In the original analysis: Nucleated cell counts per sample were estimated from amplification of reference gene primers within the assay. To quantify the absolute abundance of each unique TCRbeta CDR3 rearrangement, sequence reads were collapsed and filtered. Productive Simpson clonality was computed per sample as the square root of Simpson's diversity index over productive rearrangements. TCRdb stores this immuneACCESS table with in-frame sequences only. Part of the clones is absent; in the studies checked, under half of the shortfall reflects unresolved V genes, and no reason is known for the rest. V, J and clone size reflect that table, while D and trimming were determined from the DNA. In this sample the table shows about 250,000 clones, approximately 86% of which occur a single time. About 6% of the sample is in the top ten clones.

The TCR sequence derives from a woman in her twenties or thirties with acute COVID-19. This sequence uses TRBV3-1 (or the pseudogene TRBV3-2) and TRBJ1-1, and TRBD1 may be the D gene, going by 5 matching bases. Material for sequencing was PBMCs or T cells enriched from blood (not recorded which). The base sequence is TGTGCCAGCAGCCACTTGGGGGGGACTGAAGCTTTCTTT. Its protein product is CASSHLGGTEAFF.